The clone carrying this TCR beta chain was seen many times. Its antigen remains unknown. Only healthy Caucasians were included as donors. This sample is part of a study of identical twins. Points from the study as a whole: Cord blood beta clonotypes that were abundant carried fewer insertions, and memory repertoires showed no such trend.

CDR1 SQVTM and CDR2 ANQGSEA come from the germline V gene. There are 13 residues in the CDR3. V lost 2 bases and J lost 5, with 13 bases in between. A single record per CDR3 protein comes from TCRdb applying MiXCR to the 5' RACE reads. This sample has a few hundred thousand distinct CDR3 sequences; roughly 8% occur once, and the top ten carry over 2.5%. The data were also submitted as part of a second study, on yellow fever vaccine responses in identical twins.

Sequencing was done on a sample of CD8+ T cells sorted from blood. This TCR was sampled from a woman in her late teens or twenties in good health. The rearrangement uses TRBV29-1 and TRBJ2-7; D may correspond to TRBD1 or TRBD2 (5 bases each). For the CDR3, the DNA is TGCAGCGTTGAAATTGAGGGGCGAAACGAGCAGTACTTC. Translation: CSVEIEGRNEQYF.